This T cell receptor beta chain was sequenced during a study of vaccination and CD4 T cells after COVID-19. Study-wide background: Participants received two doses of either BNT162b2 or mRNA-1273 vaccine.

Oncomine TCR Beta short-read sequencing was applied to DNA from cultured CD4+ T cells. Once CD4+ T cells had been cultured, genomic DNA was extracted from them. TCRdb analysed the PCR reads with MiXCR anew, one entry per CDR3 protein. The sample lists roughly 26,000 distinct CDR3 sequences, 40% to 50% occurring once. On this clonotype itself: What it binds is not known.

Study-wide findings and caveats: The median number of SARS-CoV-2-reactive clonotypes increased from roughly 19 to 38, a change that did not reach significance.

Trimming removed 3 bases from V and 3 bases from J; junction bases left unmatched: 4. From germline, CDR1 is LNHDA and CDR2 SQIVND (reference sequence). This CDR3 has 15 residues. Treatment described: approximately 9-day PBMC culture with coronavirus spike peptide pools or control peptides (ViraFEST assay). The rearrangement uses TRBV19 and TRBJ2-1, with TRBD2 identical over 8 bases. The sequencing input was CD4+ T cells from blood, cultured in vitro. This receptor was identified in a human donor who had recovered from COVID-19. This chain's CDR3 is CASSIRLASYNEQFF. The CDR3 nucleotides read TGTGCCAGTAGTATCCGACTAGCGAGCTACAATGAGCAGTTCTTC.